The entry below describes one T cell receptor (beta chain). Its matching antigen is unknown. The CDR3 contains 14 residues. CDR1 and CDR2 from the germline V gene are SGHAT and FQDESV (reference sequence). V was trimmed by 5 bases and J by 1 base, leaving 11 bases between them. Since all of the isolated RNA was reverse transcribed, expressed TCRB transcripts were what got sequenced. This table comes from immunoSEQ multiplex PCR, and its TCRdb copy is limited to in-frame clones, with some not included. The sample lists hundreds of thousands of clones; roughly an eighth were seen once. These data come from a study of beta chain features in type 1 diabetes. Study results and caveats: Type 1 diabetes patients had TCRB CDR3s that were shorter (moderately but significantly so) in all four CD4+ subsets. With patients and controls alike, PCR might favor shorter templates to an equal degree.

A single heparinised draw of approximately 0.11 L on average was taken per donor. Purity of each sorted population was above 95%. This TCR was recovered from a man aged 25 to 40 with type 1 diabetes. The chain carries TRBV11-1 and TRBJ1-1; D is undetermined. Sequenced material: naive CD4+ T cells from blood. In DNA, the CDR3 is TGTGCCAGCAGCACCCGGTCAGGGAACACTGAAGCTTTCTTT. Translating gives CASSTRSGNTEAFF.